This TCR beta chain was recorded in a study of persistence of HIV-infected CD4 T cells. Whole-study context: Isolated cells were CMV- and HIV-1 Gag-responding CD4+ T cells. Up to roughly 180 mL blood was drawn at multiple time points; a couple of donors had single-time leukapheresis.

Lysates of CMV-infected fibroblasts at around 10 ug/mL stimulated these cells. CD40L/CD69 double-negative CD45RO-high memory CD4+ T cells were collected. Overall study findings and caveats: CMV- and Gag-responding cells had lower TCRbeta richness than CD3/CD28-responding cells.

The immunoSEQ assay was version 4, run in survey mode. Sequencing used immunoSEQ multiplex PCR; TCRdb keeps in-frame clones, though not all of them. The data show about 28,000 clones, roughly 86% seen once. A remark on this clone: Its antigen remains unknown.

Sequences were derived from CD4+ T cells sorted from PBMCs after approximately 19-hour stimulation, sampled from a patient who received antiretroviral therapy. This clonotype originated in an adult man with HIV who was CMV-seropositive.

The CDR3 reads CASSPGQAVESNQPQHF. CDR3 nucleotides: TGTGCCAGCAGTCCGGGACAGGCGGTTGAAAGCAATCAGCCCCAGCATTTT. V usage is TRBV6-6 and J usage is TRBJ1-5; 8 bases align to TRBD1. V was pared by 5 bases and J by 1 base, with 10 bases of the junction left unmatched. Germline V gene data show CDR1 as MNHNY and CDR2 as SVGAGI (reference sequence). The CDR3 has 17 residues.